This T cell receptor beta chain was found in a study of blood T cell repertoires in COVID-19. Across the whole study: The study drew acute and convalescent COVID-19 samples from the United States, Italy and Spain. T cells, B-cell-depleted T cells, or PBMCs provided the cDNA or gDNA that served as material.

The germline gives CDR1 SNHLY, CDR2 FYNNEI. The CDR3 is 15 residues long. V lost 5 bases to trimming and J lost 4 bases; unmatched junction nucleotides: 7. Sequenced by immunoSEQ multiplex PCR; TCRdb stores in-frame clones only, minus some. The sample has over 200,000 clones; roughly nine tenths are singletons. Sequenced material: peripheral blood. The chain carries TRBV2 and TRBJ1-1; TRBD1 matches 10 bases. The receptor was isolated from a man aged 40-50 years with active or convalescent COVID-19. The CDR3 spells CASSRPGQGSTEAFF. The CDR3, as DNA: TGTGCCAGCAGTCGGCCGGGACAGGGGAGCACTGAAGCTTTCTTT.